Given below is one TCR beta chain in context. The antigen it recognizes is unknown. Base qualities were left out, and no much larger clone turns up one base away. V has 5 bases trimmed and J has 7 bases trimmed; junction bases matching no gene number 14. From its cysteine to its phenylalanine, the CDR3 spans 16 amino acids. Solely the CDR3 DNA is kept, with 48 bases framed from the first base. Sequences SGHVS (CDR1) and FQNEAQ (CDR2) are obtained from the germline V gene. The data were taken from a study of blood T cell repertoires in COVID-19 (dated by TCRdb to the early 2020s). For the wider study: Collaborator samples came from the United States, Italy and Spain and covered acute and convalescent phases of COVID-19. The prospective study material was composed of cDNA or gDNA derived from T cells, B-cell-depleted T cells, or PBMCs. Subjects who had been exposed to COVID-19, were actively infected with it, or had recovered from it provided the deeply sampled blood TCRbeta repertoires that made up the dataset. A freely available public database, intended as a resource for researchers studying the immune response to SARS-CoV-2, is where the repertoires were released. The samples were drawn from the first 160 participants of the ongoing ImmuneRACE study and from roughly 1,300 subjects provided by 6 global collaborators. Sample metadata almost always included a de-identified subject ID, COVID-19 status, age in years and sex. HLA class I and class II types, where available, came from metadata supplied by the sample provider rather than from assay-based typing.

What the authors observed across the whole study: How much clinical and demographic metadata was included differed by source and by participant, and the metadata was provided uncurated.

The immunoSEQ Assay, a bias-controlled multiplex PCR, was used to amplify TCRbeta CDR3 regions from genomic DNA. The authors' pipeline ran thus. Within the assay, amplification of reference gene primers was used to estimate how many nucleated cells each sample contained. To quantify the absolute abundance of each unique TCRbeta CDR3 rearrangement, sequence reads were collapsed and filtered. Productive Simpson clonality was computed per sample as the square root of Simpson's diversity index over productive rearrangements. TCRdb retrieved this table from immuneACCESS and kept in-frame rearrangements only. Not all clones are present; in checked studies, unresolved V genes account for under half, and no reason is known for the remainder. V and J calls and clone size follow that table, whereas D and trimming were derived from the DNA. The sample table lists some 260,000 clones, about 88% of them with a count of one. The ten largest clones add up to 0.95% to 1% of the sample.

Another Seattle source contributed samples from volunteer blood donors who had recovered from COVID-19. Whole blood was collected in K2EDTA tubes by collaborating institutions according to the institutions' own protocols. Collaborator samples were shipped for TCRbeta analysis as frozen whole blood, isolated PBMCs, or DNA extracted from either sample type. The rearrangement combines TRBV7-8 with TRBJ2-1; 7 bases in the middle match TRBD2. This TCR derives from a middle-aged woman who had recovered from COVID-19. Sequencing was done on a sample of peripheral blood. The DNA sequence is as follows: TGTGCCAGCAGCACCTTCGGTGCGGGAGTGGGTAATGAGCAGTTCTTC. Translated, this is CASSTFGAGVGNEQFF.